Described below is a single T cell receptor beta chain sequence and its context. Method: immunoSEQ multiplex PCR; TCRdb's copy keeps in-frame clones and lacks some. The table shows over 35,000 clones, with about nine tenths occurring only once. This entry comes from a study of T cell changes during pregnancy in multiple sclerosis. The CDR3 contains 13 residues. After removal of 6 bases from V and 10 bases from J, the junction contained 9 bases not matched to a gene. Germline V gives CDR1 MRHNA, CDR2 SNTAGT. The chain couples TRBV6-4 to TRBJ2-1; 7 bases agree with TRBD2. This receptor was taken from a female donor in good health, enrolled as a control in a pregnancy study. Sample: CD4+ T cells from peripheral blood mononuclear cells, taken in the second trimester of pregnancy. As DNA, the CDR3 is TGTGCCAGCAGCCCCCTTTGGGGGGGAGAGCAGTTCTTC. Its protein product is CASSPLWGGEQFF.